This passage covers 32 T cell receptor beta chains from one sample sequenced in a study of OX40 agonist ivuxolimab in advanced cancers. The data were produced by immunoSEQ multiplex PCR, yet TCRdb's version contains in-frame clones alone and is incomplete. The data show roughly 77,000 clones, with 80% to 95% seen just once and 0.5% to 0.65% held by the top ten. The starting material was CD4+ or CD8+ T cells sorted from blood, obtained in a trial of the OX40 agonist ivuxolimab. The receptors come from an adult with an advanced solid tumor such as melanoma, head and neck, liver or kidney cancer.

The chain recombines TRBV4-2 with TRBJ2-6; 7 bases are a match to TRBD2. This CDR3 spans 16 amino acids. V was pared by 10 bases and J by 0 bases, with 9 bases of the junction left unmatched. Per germline, CDR1 LGHNA and CDR2 YNFKEQ. The CDR3: CATRTSPPSGANVLTF. The CDR3 DNA is TGTGCCACCAGGACTAGTCCCCCCTCTGGGGCCAACGTCCTGACTTTC.

The gene calls are TRBV5-6 and TRBJ1-3; D is unclear. V gave up 5 bases and J gave up 9 bases, with 15 bases separating them. CDR3 length: 13 amino acids. CDR1 is SGHDT and CDR2 is YYEEEE in the germline V gene. The CDR3 nucleotides are TGTGCCAGCAGTCAGCAAGGACCGGGCACCATATATTTT. This codes for CASSQQGPGTIYF.

The V gene is TRBV5-4, the J gene TRBJ2-1; TRBD1 matches at 8 bases. The CDR3 length is 15 residues. V lost 0 bases and J lost 6; bases outside the gene matches: 5. Germline CDR1 is SGHNT and CDR2 is YYREEE (reference sequence). This CDR3 reads CASSLGQGSPNEQFF. The CDR3 DNA reads as TGTGCCAGCAGCTTGGGACAGGGGTCCCCCAATGAGCAGTTCTTC.

The rearrangement links TRBV30 to TRBJ2-6; 11 bases fit TRBD2. Trimming at V came to 8 bases and at J to 1 base, leaving 4 bases not matched to a gene. The CDR3 runs 15 residues. The germline CDR1 and CDR2 sequences are GTSNPN and SVGIG (reference sequence). The CDR3 region has the DNA TGTGCCCTTACTAGCGGGAGATCTGGGGCCAACGTCCTGACTTTC. This translates into CALTSGRSGANVLTF.

The gene calls are TRBV5-5 and TRBJ2-7, with TRBD1 identical over 7 bases. This CDR3 comprises 14 residues. Germline V gene lookup returns CDR1 SGHKS and CDR2 YYEKEE (reference sequence). V lost 1 base, J lost 1 base, and 2 bases stayed unmatched. CDR3 sequence reads: CASSLRQGSYEQYF. The CDR3 DNA reads as TGTGCCAGCAGCTTGAGACAGGGTTCCTACGAGCAGTACTTC.

This chain connects TRBV6-9 to TRBJ2-7, with D possibly being TRBD2 (6 bases). The CDR3 contains 13 residues. V was trimmed by 6 bases and J by 0 bases, leaving 9 bases between them. CDR1 is MNHGY, CDR2 SVAAGI, per germline. The CDR3 protein is CASSGTGSYEQYF. The CDR3 DNA sequence: TGTGCCAGCAGCGGGACTGGCTCCTACGAGCAGTACTTC.

This rearrangement joins TRBV6-5 to TRBJ1-5; no firm D call. CDR3 length: 11 residues. The germline V gene has CDR1 MNHEY and CDR2 SVGAGI. V lost 6 bases to trimming and J lost 3 bases, with 3 bases between them. The CDR3 spells CASRNNQPQHF. CDR3 nucleotide sequence: TGTGCCAGCAGGAACAATCAGCCCCAGCATTTT.

The genes are TRBV7-2 and TRBJ1-5; D is possibly TRBD1 (6 bases). Per germline, CDR1 SGHTA and CDR2 FQGNSA. V lost 1 base, J lost 5 bases, and 9 bases lay in between. This CDR3 region has 14 residues. The CDR3 loop reads CASSLGDTYQPQHF. The CDR3 DNA sequence: TGTGCCAGCAGCTTAGGGGACACGTATCAGCCCCAGCATTTT.

The chain employs TRBV5-6 and TRBJ2-2, with D tentatively TRBD1 or TRBD2 (6 bases each). Per germline, CDR1 SGHDT and CDR2 YYEEEE. Between the trimmed V and J ends, which lost 4 bases and 4 bases, there was a span of 17 bases. The CDR3 is 16 amino acids. In nucleotides, the CDR3 is TGTGCCAGCAGCCCGGAGGGGGGACCCAGCACCGGGGAGCTGTTTTTT. Translation: CASSPEGGPSTGELFF.

Regarding this clone: The junction departs from germline at one end; a sequencing error may be responsible. The chain couples TRBV7-7 to TRBJ2-7; weak D call: TRBD2 (6 bases). Germline lookup yields CDR1 SSHAT and CDR2 FNYEAQ (reference sequence). This CDR3 contains 14 residues. The CDR3 DNA sequence: TGTGCTAGCAGCTTAGACGGGAGACTGAACGAGCAGTACTTC. This encodes CASSLDGRLNEQYF. Looking up the rest from reference TRBV7-7 and TRBJ2-7 gives the full variable domain: GAGVSQSPRYKVTKRGQDVTLRCDPISSHATLYWYQQALGQGPEFLTYFNYEAQPDKSGLPSDRFSAERPEGSISTLTIQRTEQRDSAMYRCASSLDGRLNEQYFGPGTRLTVT.

The chain employs TRBV7-3 and TRBJ1-1; D is perhaps TRBD1 (5 bases). The CDR3 totals 15 residues. Between the trimmed V and J ends, which lost 0 bases and 1 base, there was a span of 9 bases. Per germline, CDR1 SGHTA and CDR2 FQGTGA. The CDR3 DNA is TGTGCCAGCAGCTTAACAAGGCAGGGGAACACTGAAGCTTTCTTT. It specifies CASSLTRQGNTEAFF.

V usage is TRBV5-1 and J usage is TRBJ2-1; 9 nucleotides agree with TRBD2. V lost 2 bases and J lost 0; bases outside the gene matches: 3. This CDR3 contains 16 residues. Germline V CDR1 and CDR2: SGHRS, YFSETQ. This CDR3 is CASSFLSGSSYNEQFF. In nucleotides, the CDR3 is TGCGCCAGCAGCTTTCTTAGCGGGAGCTCCTACAATGAGCAGTTCTTC.

The chain links TRBV10-3 to TRBJ2-3, with TRBD2 matching over 8 bases. The junction had 4 bases not matched to a gene; V was cut back by 1 base and J by 1 base. Germline V gives CDR1 ENHRY, CDR2 SYGVKD. CDR3 length: 16 amino acids. In nucleotides, the CDR3 is TGTGCCATCAGTGAGTATCTAGCGGGCGGCACAGATACGCAGTATTTT. Its protein product is CAISEYLAGGTDTQYF.

The chain carries TRBV7-6 and TRBJ1-4; 10 bases are shared with TRBD1. The CDR3 is 14 amino acids. V shed 1 base, J shed 7 bases, and the junction held 0 bases outside the gene matches. Germline V gene data show CDR1 as SGHVS and CDR2 as FNYEAQ. The CDR3 DNA is TGTGCCAGCAGCTTAGGACAGGGGGCTGAAAAACTGTTTTTT. Residues: CASSLGQGAEKLFF.

The J gene is TRBJ2-1, the V gene TRBV30; 15 bases map to TRBD2. Germline V gene sequence: CDR1 GTSNPN, CDR2 SVGIG (reference sequence). CDR3 length: 19 residues. V shed 0 bases and J 2 bases; nucleotides not matched to a gene: 8. The CDR3 spells CAWSVPGLAGGGTYNEQFF. The CDR3 DNA is TGTGCCTGGAGTGTTCCGGGACTAGCGGGAGGAGGCACCTACAATGAGCAGTTCTTC.

This rearrangement joins TRBV7-9 to TRBJ1-2; perhaps TRBD1 as D (5 bases). The length of the CDR3 is 14 residues. V was shortened by 2 bases and J by 5 bases, with 12 bases between the two germline ends. In germline, CDR1 is SEHNR, CDR2 FQNEAQ (reference sequence). CDR3 protein: CASSLSGPEYGYTF. In DNA, the CDR3 is TGTGCCAGCAGCTTATCGGGACCCGAGTATGGCTACACCTTC.

The chain has TRBV11-1 and TRBJ2-1; D might be TRBD2 (6 bases). Trimming removed 2 bases at V and 7 bases at J, with 18 bases between. The CDR3 contains 16 residues. Germline-derived CDR1 and CDR2 are SGHAT and FQDESV (reference sequence). This chain's CDR3 is CASSLSAAGMWNEQFF. The CDR3, as DNA: TGTGCCAGCAGCTTATCGGCTGCGGGGATGTGGAATGAGCAGTTCTTC.

The chain couples TRBV27 to TRBJ2-6; D may correspond to TRBD1 or TRBD2 (6 bases each). The germline V and J ends were trimmed by 5 bases and 2 bases, with 19 bases remaining between them. CDR3 length equals 18 residues. Germline V gene data show CDR1 as MNHEY and CDR2 as SMNVEV (reference sequence). The CDR3 spells CASSRVGGEFAGANVLTF. DNA for the CDR3: TGTGCCAGCAGTCGGGTGGGGGGCGAATTCGCTGGGGCCAACGTCCTGACTTTC. The variable domain in full, with the rest retrieved from reference TRBV27 and TRBJ2-6, is EAQVTQNPRYLITVTGKKLTVTCSQNMNHEYMSWYRQDPGLGLRQIYYSMNVEVTDKGDVPEGYKVSRKEKRNFPLILESPSPNQTSLYFCASSRVGGEFAGANVLTFGAGSRLTVL.

V is TRBV29-1 and J is TRBJ2-7; TRBD2 matches at 14 bases. The CDR3 length is 20 residues. Germline-derived CDR1 and CDR2 are SQVTM and ANQGSEA. The V gene end was trimmed by 1 base and the J gene end by 4 bases; junction bases not matched to a gene: 18. The CDR3 here is CSVEGDRVGSGTSGSYEQYF. The CDR3 coding sequence is TGCAGCGTTGAAGGGGACAGGGTTGGATCCGGGACTAGCGGGAGTTACGAGCAGTACTTC.

The chain has TRBV21-1 and TRBJ1-1. TRBV21-1 is given as a pseudogene. This CDR3 contains 17 residues. CDR3 amino acids: CASSKCGRGGMNTEAFF. The CDR3 DNA reads as TGTGCCAGCAGCAAGTGCGGGAGAGGGGGCATGAACACTGAAGCTTTCTTT.

CDR3 sequence reads: CASSIVQGAYEQYF. In DNA, the CDR3 is TGTGCCAGTAGTATAGTTCAGGGGGCCTACGAGCAGTACTTC. The chain has TRBV19 and TRBJ2-7, with TRBD1 matching 7 bases. Germline V gene lookup returns CDR1 LNHDA and CDR2 SQIVND (reference sequence). This CDR3 region has 14 residues. J was trimmed by 2 bases and V by 1 base; bases with no gene match: 2.

This chain links TRBV5-8 with TRBJ1-5, with D uncertain. The CDR3 runs 15 residues. V gave up 3 bases and J gave up 7 bases, with 17 bases separating them. Germline CDR1 and CDR2: SGHTS and YDEGEE. CDR3 sequence: CASSWVRGSSQPQHF. The CDR3 DNA reads TGTGCCAGCAGCTGGGTCCGGGGTAGCAGCCAGCCCCAGCATTTT.

The chain couples TRBV9 to TRBJ1-4; D gene unclear. The V end was cut by 4 bases, the J end by 1 base, with 8 bases between. In germline, CDR1 is SGDLS, CDR2 YYNGEE. The CDR3 is 14 amino acids. Written as DNA, the CDR3 is TGTGCCAGCAGCCCATGGGGAACTAATGAAAAACTGTTTTTT. This sequence encodes CASSPWGTNEKLFF.

The chain employs TRBV7-8 and TRBJ1-2, with TRBD1 matching over 8 bases. CDR3 length equals 15 residues. The V gene end was trimmed by 6 bases and the J gene end by 6 bases; junction bases not matched to a gene: 12. The germline V gene encodes CDR1 SGHVS and CDR2 FQNEAQ. As DNA, the CDR3 is TGTGCCAGCAGACGGACCGGGACAGGTACCCATGGCTACACCTTC. Translated, it gives CASRRTGTGTHGYTF.

This chain uses TRBV18 with TRBJ1-1; D may be TRBD1 (5 bases). Germline V lookup: CDR1 KGHSH, CDR2 LQKENI. This CDR3 has 13 residues. V lost 3 bases and J 5 bases, leaving 10 bases between the germline ends. The CDR3 DNA reads TGTGCCAGCTCACCCATACAGGAGACTGAAGCTTTCTTT. This encodes CASSPIQETEAFF.

The CDR3 loop is CASSTSRDISYEQYF. DNA of the CDR3: TGTGCCAGTAGTACGTCACGGGACATCTCCTACGAGCAGTACTTC. The J gene is TRBJ2-7, the V gene TRBV19, with a tentative D call TRBD1 (6 bases). The CDR3 spans 15 residues. With 4 bases removed from V and 0 bases from J, the gap between germline ends came to 13 bases. CDR1 and CDR2 (germline): LNHDA, SQIVND (reference sequence).

This clone has a single count. This chain joins TRBV5-5 and TRBJ2-5; possibly TRBD1 for D (6 bases). CDR3 length equals 14 residues. V was trimmed by 2 bases and J by 1 base, leaving 9 bases between them. Germline V gives CDR1 SGHKS, CDR2 YYEKEE (reference sequence). The CDR3 sequence: CASSFSDSQETQYF. In DNA, the CDR3 is TGTGCCAGCAGCTTTTCGGACAGCCAAGAGACCCAGTACTTC.

The rearrangement links TRBV11-3 to TRBJ1-1, with D tentatively TRBD1 (5 bases). V was trimmed by 0 bases and J by 3 bases, leaving 5 bases between them. CDR3 length equals 13 residues. The germline V gene encodes CDR1 SGHNT and CDR2 YENEEA. The CDR3: CASSLEQDTEAFF. The CDR3 DNA reads TGTGCCAGCAGCTTAGAACAGGACACTGAAGCTTTCTTT. Based on the CDR3 plus reference TRBV11-3 and TRBJ1-1, the full variable domain is EAGVVQSPRYKIIEKKQPVAFWCNPISGHNTLYWYLQNLGQGPELLIRYENEEAVDDSQLPKDRFSAERLKGVDSTLKIQPAELGDSAVYLCASSLEQDTEAFFGQGTRLTVV.

CDR3 DNA sequence: TGTGCCTGGAGGATGACCCGGAACACTGAAGCTTTCTTT. It specifies CAWRMTRNTEAFF. The rearrangement uses TRBV30 and TRBJ1-1; the D is unclear. The CDR3 has 13 residues. V shed 3 bases and J shed 1 base, with 9 bases lying between them. CDR1 is GTSNPN, CDR2 SVGIG, per germline (reference sequence).

J is TRBJ1-5 and V is TRBV4-2; 7 bases are shared with TRBD1. This CDR3 is 15 amino acids long. Trimming at V came to 1 base and at J to 4 bases, leaving 4 bases not matched to a gene. The germline V gene encodes CDR1 LGHNA and CDR2 YNFKEQ. The CDR3 is CASSQGWDSNQPQHF. The CDR3, as DNA: TGTGCCAGCAGCCAAGGTTGGGACAGTAATCAGCCCCAGCATTTT.

The chain combines TRBV5-6 with TRBJ2-7; D might be TRBD2 (6 bases). In germline, CDR1 is SGHDT, CDR2 YYEEEE. The CDR3 length is 15 residues. Trimming pared 4 bases from V and 2 bases from J, leaving 16 bases between. DNA for the CDR3: TGTGCCAGCAGCCAACTTAGGAGGGTGACCTACGAGCAGTACTTC. Residues: CASSQLRRVTYEQYF.

This clone was counted once. The chain combines TRBV5-1 with TRBJ1-3; perhaps TRBD1 as D (5 bases). CDR3 length: 14 residues. Germline CDR1 is SGHRS and CDR2 is YFSETQ. Trimming took off 0 bases at V and 3 bases at J, with 7 bases between the two ends. The CDR3 here is CASSLGDLGNTIYF. CDR3 coding DNA: TGCGCCAGCAGCTTGGGGGACCTTGGAAACACCATATATTTT.